This TCR beta chain was profiled in a study of cytomegalovirus exposure and HLA in healthy donors. On the study more broadly: Most genotyped donors, around four fifths of around 370, had Caucasian-associated genetic ancestry.

The PCR used 60 Vbeta and 13 Jbeta primers. Sequenced by immunoSEQ multiplex PCR; TCRdb stores in-frame clones only, minus some. Among more than 95,000 clones listed, 64% were seen once. This clone was seen only a few times. The donors were healthy bone marrow donors. V shed 0 bases and J shed 0 bases, with 9 bases lying between them. In germline, CDR1 is SGHKS, CDR2 YYEKEE (reference sequence). The CDR3 is made up of 15 amino acids. The sample was PBMCs. The rearrangement joins TRBV5-5 to TRBJ1-2; D is possibly TRBD1 (5 bases). The TCR originated in a man aged 55-75 years in good health and CMV-seronegative. CDR3 residues: CASSLAGGANYGYTF. The CDR3 DNA is TGTGCCAGCAGCTTGGCGGGGGGAGCTAACTATGGCTACACCTTC.